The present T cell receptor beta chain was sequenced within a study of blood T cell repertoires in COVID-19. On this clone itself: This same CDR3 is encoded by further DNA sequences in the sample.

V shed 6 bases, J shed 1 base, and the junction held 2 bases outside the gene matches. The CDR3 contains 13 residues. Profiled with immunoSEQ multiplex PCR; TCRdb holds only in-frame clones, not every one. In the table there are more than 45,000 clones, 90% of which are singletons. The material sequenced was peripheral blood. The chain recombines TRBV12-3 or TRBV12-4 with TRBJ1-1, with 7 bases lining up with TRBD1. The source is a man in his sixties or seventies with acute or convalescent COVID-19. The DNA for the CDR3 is TGTGCCAGCAGCTGGGACAGGAACACTGAAGCTTTCTTT. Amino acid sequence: CASSWDRNTEAFF.